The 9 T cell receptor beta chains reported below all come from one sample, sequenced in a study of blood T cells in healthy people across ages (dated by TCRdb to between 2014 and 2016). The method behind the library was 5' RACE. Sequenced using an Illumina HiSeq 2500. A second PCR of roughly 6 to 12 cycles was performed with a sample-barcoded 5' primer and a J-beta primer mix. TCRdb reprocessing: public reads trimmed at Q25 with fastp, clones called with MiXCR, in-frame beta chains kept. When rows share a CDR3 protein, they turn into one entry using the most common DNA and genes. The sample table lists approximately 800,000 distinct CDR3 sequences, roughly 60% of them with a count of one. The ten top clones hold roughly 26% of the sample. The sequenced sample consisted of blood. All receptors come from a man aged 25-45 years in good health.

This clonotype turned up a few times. CDR3 nucleotides: TGTGCCAGCAGTGGGACGAATGAGCAGTTCTTC. Translating gives CASSGTNEQFF. The chain employs TRBV2 and TRBJ2-1; D uncertain. V dropped 4 bases and J dropped 7 bases, with 5 bases sitting between them. The germline gives CDR1 SNHLY, CDR2 FYNNEI. The CDR3 has 11 residues.

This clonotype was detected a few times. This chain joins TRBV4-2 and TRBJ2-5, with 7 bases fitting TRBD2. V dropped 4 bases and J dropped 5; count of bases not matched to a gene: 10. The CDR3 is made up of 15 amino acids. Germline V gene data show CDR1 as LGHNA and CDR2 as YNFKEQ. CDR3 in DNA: TGTGCCAGCAGCCTCGGCGGGGGAGGAGTGGAGACCCAGTACTTC. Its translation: CASSLGGGGVETQYF.

The CDR3 DNA reads as TGTGCCAGCAGCCCACAGGGGGGAGACCATGAAAAACTGTTTTTT. Its protein product is CASSPQGGDHEKLFF. V usage is TRBV7-2 and J usage is TRBJ1-4, with TRBD1 matching 8 bases. Germline loops: CDR1 SGHTA, CDR2 FQGNSA. The CDR3 is made up of 15 amino acids. The ends lost 5 bases at V and 6 bases at J; junction bases unmatched: 8.

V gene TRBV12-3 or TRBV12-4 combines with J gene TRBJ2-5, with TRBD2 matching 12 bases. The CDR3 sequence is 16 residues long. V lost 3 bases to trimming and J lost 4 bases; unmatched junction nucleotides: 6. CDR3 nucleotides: TGTGCCAGCAGTTTCTCTAGCGGGGGGGCCCGAGAGACCCAGTACTTC. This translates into CASSFSSGGARETQYF.

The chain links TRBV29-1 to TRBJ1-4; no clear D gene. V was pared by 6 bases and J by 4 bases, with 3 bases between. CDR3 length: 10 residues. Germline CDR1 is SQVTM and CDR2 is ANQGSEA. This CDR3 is CSVLNEKLFF. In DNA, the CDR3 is TGCAGCGTACTTAATGAAAAACTGTTTTTT.

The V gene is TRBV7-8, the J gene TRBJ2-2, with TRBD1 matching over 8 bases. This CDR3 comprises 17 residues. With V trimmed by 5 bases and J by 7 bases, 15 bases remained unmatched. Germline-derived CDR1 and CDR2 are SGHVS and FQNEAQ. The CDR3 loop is CASSPSPSQGVNGELFF. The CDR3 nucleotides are TGTGCCAGCAGCCCATCCCCGTCACAGGGGGTCAACGGGGAGCTGTTTTTT.

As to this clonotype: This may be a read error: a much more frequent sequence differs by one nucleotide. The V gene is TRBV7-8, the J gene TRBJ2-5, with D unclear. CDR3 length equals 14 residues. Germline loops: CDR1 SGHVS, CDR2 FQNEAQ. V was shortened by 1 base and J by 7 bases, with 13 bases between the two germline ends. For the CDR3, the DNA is TGTGCCAGCAGCTTAGGGAGCTATAAGGGGACCCAGTACTTC. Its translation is CASSLGSYKGTQYF.

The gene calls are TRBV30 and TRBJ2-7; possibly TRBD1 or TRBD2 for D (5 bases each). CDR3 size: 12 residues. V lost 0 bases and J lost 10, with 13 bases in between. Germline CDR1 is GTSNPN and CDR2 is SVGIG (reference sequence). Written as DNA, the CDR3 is TGTGCCTGGAGTGTACTAGGGACCTTACAGTACTTC. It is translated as CAWSVLGTLQYF.

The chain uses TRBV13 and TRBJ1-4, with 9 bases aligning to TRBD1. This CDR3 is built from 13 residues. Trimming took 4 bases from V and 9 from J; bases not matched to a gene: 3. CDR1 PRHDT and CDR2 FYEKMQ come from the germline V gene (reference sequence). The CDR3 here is CASSWNRGQKLFF. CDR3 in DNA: TGTGCCAGCAGCTGGAACAGGGGGCAAAAACTGTTTTTT.